This entry describes one T cell receptor (beta chain). The data originate from a study of cytomegalovirus exposure and HLA in healthy donors. Primers included in the PCR were 60 Vbeta and 13 Jbeta primers. The protocol was immunoSEQ multiplex PCR, while the TCRdb copy is restricted to in-frame clones and leaves out a portion. The sample carries about 98,000 clones, under 80% recorded once. The CDR3 is 16 residues long. V was pared by 4 bases and J by 0 bases, with 12 bases between. From germline, CDR1 is MGHRA and CDR2 YSYEKL. Sequenced sample: PBMCs. The chain links TRBV4-1 to TRBJ2-2; D is possibly TRBD2 (6 bases). This receptor was identified in a male donor in good health and CMV-seronegative. CDR3 nucleotide sequence: TGCGCCAGCAGCCTGAACTGGGGGGCGAACACCGGGGAGCTGTTTTTT. Translating gives CASSLNWGANTGELFF.